A single sample is the source of the 13 T cell receptor beta chains below, sequenced in a study of blood T cell repertoires in COVID-19 (TCRdb year 2020). Receptor libraries were prepared by the immunoSEQ multiplex PCR assay. Here the immuneACCESS table is served through TCRdb, limited to in-frame sequences with V and J called. Missing clones are a known gap in these copies; in checked studies unresolved V genes cover under half, and the rest lacks a known reason. Present in this sample are approximately 220,000 clones, about 87% of which were seen just once. In total, the top ten clones hold around 2.7% of the sample. Specimen: PBMCs or T cells enriched from blood (not recorded which). The receptors were sampled from a woman aged 25 to 39 who had recovered from COVID-19.

This rearrangement joins TRBV7-2 to TRBJ2-7, with 11 bases matching TRBD2. CDR1 is SGHTA and CDR2 is FQGNSA in the germline V gene. Trimming took 2 bases from V and 3 from J; bases not matched to a gene: 3. The CDR3 has 15 amino acids. CDR3 in amino acids: CASSLSGTSGYEQYF. CDR3 in DNA: TGTGCCAGCAGCTTAAGTGGGACTAGCGGCTACGAGCAGTACTTC.

The rearrangement uses TRBV18 and TRBJ1-2; TRBD1 matches at 7 bases. Germline V gene lookup returns CDR1 KGHSH and CDR2 LQKENI. The CDR3 has 15 residues. V was clipped by 6 bases and J by 6 bases; unmatched bases: 13. This CDR3 is CASSPTQDRADGYTF. Here the CDR3 DNA reads TGTGCCAGCTCCCCAACTCAAGACAGGGCGGATGGCTACACCTTC.

This clone occurred a few times. V gene TRBV2 combines with J gene TRBJ1-1, with TRBD1 as a possible D gene (5 bases). V lost 7 bases to trimming and J lost 0 bases, with 9 bases between them. This CDR3 has 13 residues. The germline V gene has CDR1 SNHLY and CDR2 FYNNEI. The CDR3 DNA is TGTGCCAGCACAGGACACCTGAACACTGAAGCTTTCTTT. This sequence encodes CASTGHLNTEAFF.

This chain uses TRBV6-2 or TRBV6-3 with TRBJ1-5; no definite D call. V shed 1 base and J shed 4 bases, with 14 bases lying between them. This CDR3 has 16 residues. Germline lookup yields CDR1 MNHEY and CDR2 SVGEGT. In DNA form, the CDR3 reads TGTGCCAGCAGTTACTTAGCGGGGAGGGATAATCAGCCCCAGCATTTT. Residues: CASSYLAGRDNQPQHF.

The gene calls are TRBV19 and TRBJ1-1; no firm D call. From germline, CDR1 is LNHDA and CDR2 SQIVND (reference sequence). Trimming removed 5 bases from V and 2 bases from J, with 12 bases in between. The CDR3 contains 14 residues. CDR3 DNA sequence: TGTGCCAGTAGTTTTTCGGGAAGTAACACTGAAGCTTTCTTT. Amino acids: CASSFSGSNTEAFF.

V usage is TRBV20-1 and J usage is TRBJ1-4; TRBD1 agrees at 11 bases. This CDR3 region has 16 residues. V was clipped by 3 bases and J by 0 bases; unmatched bases: 3. The germline V gene encodes CDR1 DFQATT and CDR2 SNEGSKA (reference sequence). CDR3 sequence reads: CSASRDRGATNEKLFF. Written as DNA, the CDR3 is TGCAGTGCTAGTCGGGACAGGGGGGCAACTAATGAAAAACTGTTTTTT.

The chain uses TRBV5-4 and TRBJ2-2; possible D gene TRBD1, 6 bases. With 0 bases removed from V and 4 bases from J, the gap between germline ends came to 7 bases. CDR1 and CDR2 (germline): SGHNT, YYREEE (reference sequence). The CDR3 totals 14 residues. The chain's CDR3 is CASSLDRATGELFF. The DNA for the CDR3 is TGTGCCAGCAGCTTGGACAGGGCCACCGGGGAGCTGTTTTTT.

This clone was seen only a few times. This chain links TRBV7-6 with TRBJ2-1; 8 positions agree with TRBD2. The germline V gene encodes CDR1 SGHVS and CDR2 FNYEAQ. The length of the CDR3 is 16 residues. The J segment lost 7 bases and the V segment lost 1 base, leaving 9 bases of the junction unmatched. DNA of the CDR3: TGTGCCAGCAGCTTAGGGGGTGGGACTAGTTATAATGAGCAGTTCTTC. Translation: CASSLGGGTSYNEQFF.

This chain connects TRBV9 to TRBJ1-2; TRBD1 is a possible D gene (6 bases). The germline V gene encodes CDR1 SGDLS and CDR2 YYNGEE. The CDR3 is 15 amino acids. V was trimmed by 10 bases and J by 4 bases, leaving 23 bases between them. The CDR3 coding sequence is TGTGCCGGCCAGCCCGTGGTGGGGGCTAGCTATGGCTACACCTTC. This sequence encodes CAGQPVVGASYGYTF.

The chain uses TRBV5-1 and TRBJ1-1; no firm D call. V lost 7 bases, J lost 0 bases, and 19 bases lay in between. The length of the CDR3 is 16 residues. Germline assignment: CDR1 SGHRS and CDR2 YFSETQ. The chain's CDR3 is CASGSGMELLNTEAFF. DNA of the CDR3: TGCGCCAGCGGTAGTGGAATGGAGTTGTTGAACACTGAAGCTTTCTTT. Full variable domain (rest looked up from reference TRBV5-1 and TRBJ1-1): KAGVTQTPRYLIKTRGQQVTLSCSPISGHRSVSWYQQTPGQGLQFLFEYFSETQRNKGNFPGRFSGRQFSNSRSEMNVSTLELGDSALYLCASGSGMELLNTEAFFGQGTRLTVV.

V usage is TRBV7-2 and J usage is TRBJ2-5; 8 bases line up with TRBD2. The CDR3 loop spans 14 amino acids. Looked up from germline, CDR1 is SGHTA and CDR2 is FQGNSA. V trimming: 5 bases; J trimming: 2 bases; junction bases outside the gene matches: 4. The CDR3 DNA reads TGTGCCAGCAGCGAATTAGCGGGGCAAGAGACCCAGTACTTC. It yields the protein CASSELAGQETQYF.

The chain recombines TRBV10-3 with TRBJ2-2, with 8 bases aligning to TRBD1. Germline V CDR1 and CDR2: ENHRY, SYGVKD. The CDR3 is 16 amino acids. Losses at the gene ends were 0 bases for V and 3 bases for J; bases not matched to a gene: 3. Here the CDR3 reads CAISESYRGDTGELFF. CDR3 coding DNA: TGTGCCATCAGTGAGTCGTACAGGGGGGACACCGGGGAGCTGTTTTTT.

This rearrangement joins TRBV27 to TRBJ2-3; D is ambiguous. The CDR3 consists of 11 residues. V lost 4 bases and J 3 bases, leaving 2 bases between the germline ends. The germline gives CDR1 MNHEY, CDR2 SMNVEV (reference sequence). The CDR3 is CASSSTDTQYF. The CDR3 region has the DNA TGTGCCAGCAGTTCTACAGATACGCAGTATTTT.